These 11 T cell receptor beta chains were sequenced from one sample in a study of regulatory T cells in long-lasting Graves disease. Arm-PCR of CDR3 regions and iRepertoire HTBI primers were used to build TCR beta libraries. TCRdb used MiXCR to reprocess the multiplex PCR reads, holding one entry per CDR3 protein. The sample shows a few hundred thousand distinct CDR3 sequences, around 19% of them seen only once. Time point given: newly diagnosed GD, antithyroid drugs for less than 3 months. From PBMCs, RNA was extracted and then used to make the TCR library. These same records also appear under a second study, on T cells in Graves' hyperthyroidism and ophthalmopathy.

The material was peripheral blood mononuclear cells (PBMCs), obtained at new diagnosis, from a patient treated with antithyroid drugs. The origin of the receptors is a woman aged 25 to 39 with Graves disease.

This clonotype turned up a few times. The chain employs TRBV6-7 and TRBJ2-1, with no clear D. TRBV6-7 is marked as an open reading frame, function uncertain. V lost 1 base to trimming and J lost 3 bases, with 13 bases between them. This CDR3 is 16 amino acids long. CDR3 in DNA: TGTGCCAGCAGTTACTATCCCCTCTCCTGCTACAATGAGCAGTTCTTC. Amino acid sequence: CASSYYPLSCYNEQFF.

The sample holds many counts of this clonotype. The J gene is TRBJ1-2, the V gene TRBV3-1; D uncertain. Germline CDR1 and CDR2: LGHDT and YNNKEL (reference sequence). The length of the CDR3 is 10 residues. CDR3: CAGIRGGYTF. The CDR3 region has the DNA TGTGCAGGGATTCGTGGTGGCTACACCTTC.

This clonotype occurred many times. The V gene is TRBV15, the J gene TRBJ2-7; tentative D call: TRBD2 (7 bases). The CDR3 totals 14 residues. Trimming removed 4 bases from V and 6 bases from J, with 16 bases in between. Germline-derived CDR1 and CDR2 are LNHNV and YYDKDF (reference sequence). CDR3 sequence: CATSTRGGDGEQYF. The CDR3 DNA is TGTGCCACCAGCACGAGGGGGGGGGACGGCGAGCAGTACTTC.

This clonotype appeared many times. This chain joins TRBV12-3 or TRBV12-4 and TRBJ1-6; 10 positions match TRBD1. This CDR3 has 14 residues. V lost 6 bases and J lost 8; bases outside the gene matches: 4. CDR3 bases: TGTGCCAGCAGGATCGGGACAGGGGATTCACCCCTCCACTTT. Its protein is CASRIGTGDSPLHF.

As concerns this clonotype: Relative to the germline gene, one junction end is altered; a read error may explain this. The V and J genes are TRBV2 and TRBJ2-3, with D perhaps matching TRBD2 (5 bases). The germline V gene encodes CDR1 SNHLY and CDR2 FYNNEI. The CDR3 consists of 12 residues. The CDR3 DNA reads as TGTGCCAGCAGGACGGGGAACACTGGAGCTATCTTT. Translation gives CASRTGNTGAIF.

This clonotype has only one observation. Because it lacks the conserved phenylalanine or tryptophan at the end, this CDR3 is likely a read error. Because the CDR3's place on the DNA is in doubt, the DNA is left out and the CDR3 is given as listed by TCRdb. The chain joins TRBV20-1 to TRBJ1-2; no check of the table's D call, TRBD1, against the DNA was made. The CDR3 is 16 residues long, counting both termini. Germline-derived CDR1 and CDR2 are DFQATT and SNEGSKA (reference sequence). CDR3 region: CSARWAGGAATYGFTV.

The V call is TRBV11-1, the J call TRBJ2-5, with 11 bases identical to TRBD2. The J call is doubtful: the DNA matches TRBJ2-1 better. CDR1 and CDR2 from the germline V gene are SGHAT and FQDESV (reference sequence). This CDR3 contains 16 residues. CDR3 in amino acids: CASSTPTSGNYNEQFF. CDR3 DNA sequence: TGTGCCAGCAGCACGCCGACTAGCGGGAACTACAATGAGCAGTTCTTC.

This clonotype came up many times. This chain uses TRBV12-3 or TRBV12-4 with TRBJ1-2; weak D call: TRBD1 (5 bases). The CDR3 is made up of 12 amino acids. V shed 7 bases and J shed 5 bases, with 11 bases lying between them. Here the CDR3 DNA reads TGTGCCAGCACGCCAGGGACTTATGGCTACACCTTC. Protein: CASTPGTYGYTF.

Ten or more counts support this clonotype. The chain recombines TRBV13 with TRBJ1-1, with 9 bases fitting TRBD1. V gave up 7 bases and J gave up 4 bases; unmatched junction bases: 7. Germline values: CDR1 PRHDT, CDR2 FYEKMQ (reference sequence). The length of the CDR3 is 14 residues. The CDR3 loop reads CASTQTGGITEAFF. In DNA, the CDR3 is TGTGCCAGCACCCAAACAGGGGGCATCACTGAAGCTTTCTTT.

This clonotype was recorded at least ten times. This rearrangement joins TRBV28 to TRBJ1-6; no firm D call. V shed 5 bases and J shed 4 bases, with 21 bases lying between them. This CDR3 has 18 residues. Germline-derived CDR1 and CDR2 are MDHEN and SYDVKM. The CDR3 spells CASSPSSAATHYNSPLHF. The CDR3 DNA reads as TGTGCCAGCAGTCCTTCTTCGGCGGCGACCCATTATAATTCACCCCTCCACTTT.

This clonotype was counted ten times or more. The chain carries TRBV2 and TRBJ2-1; no definite D call. From germline, CDR1 is SNHLY and CDR2 FYNNEI. CDR3 length: 11 residues. V dropped 8 bases and J dropped 4 bases, with 6 bases sitting between them. CDR3: CASRRYNEQFF. The DNA of the CDR3 is TGTGCCAGCCGGCGATACAATGAGCAGTTCTTC.